Each of the 26 T cell receptor beta chains below was sequenced from the same sample in a study of CD8+ T cells in alopecia areata. RNA extraction was followed by reverse transcription into cDNA, which acted as the sequencing template. The method was immunoSEQ multiplex PCR; TCRdb's version includes in-frame clones alone and lacks a portion of them. The sample has around 290,000 clones, none seen only once. Sorting relied on CD4, CD8alpha, NKG2D, NKG2ACE and other markers applied to pooled cutaneous lymph node cells. Sequencing input: CD4+ T cells sorted from a lymph node. The source is a C3H/HeJ mouse with alopecia areata. The strain is characterized by the MHC haplotype H2-k.

As concerns this clone: Mouse germline and gene names are used. The CDR3 extends 4 residues past the end of the read, so its final part is completed from the germline J gene. The chain recombines TRBV13-1 with TRBJ2-1; 7 bases align to TRBD2. With 6 bases clipped from V and 4 bases from J, the junction kept 1 base outside the gene matches. This CDR3 contains 12 residues. CDR1 is NSHNY, CDR2 SYGAGN, per germline. CDR3 in amino acids: CASNGGYAEQFF. Incomplete CDR3 DNA: TGTGCCAGCAATGGGGGGTATGCT.

Regarding this clone: Gene names refer to mouse genes. The read comes to an end 4 residues before the CDR3 does, leaving the germline J gene to fill in the end. The gene calls are TRBV31 and TRBJ2-2; D is perhaps TRBD2 (7 bases). The V and J ends lost 3 bases and 4 bases respectively, with 9 bases between them. CDR3 size: 13 residues. The germline V gene encodes CDR1 GKSSPN and CDR2 SITVG. The CDR3 region is CAWRGGGTGQLYF. Incomplete CDR3 DNA: TGTGCCTGGAGGGGGGGCGGCACCGGG.

Regarding this clone: Mouse names are used for the genes. The sequenced fragment ends 4 residues before the CDR3 boundary, so the rest is inferred from the germline J gene. The J gene is TRBJ1-2, the V gene TRBV12-1, with a tentative D call TRBD1 (5 bases). Trimming removed 0 bases at V and 1 base at J, with 11 bases between. Germline V gene lookup returns CDR1 SGHSN and CDR2 HYEKVE. The CDR3 consists of 15 residues. CDR3 loop: CASSLTPRENSDYTF. The part of the CDR3 DNA that was read is TGTGCCAGCTCTCTCACCCCCAGGGAAAACTCC.

This clone was observed a few times. Each gene name is a mouse one. The observed sequence ends 4 residues before the CDR3 terminus, with the missing tail filled in from the germline J gene. This chain connects TRBV19 to TRBJ2-1, with D unclear. Looked up from germline, CDR1 is FNHDT and CDR2 is SITEND (reference sequence). The CDR3 covers 12 residues. V was cut by 0 bases and J by 6 bases, with 4 bases left in between. CDR3 region: CASSIGGAEQFF. CDR3 bases read: TGTGCCAGCAGTATAGGGGGTGCT.

This clone was observed a handful of times. Each gene name is a mouse one. Read data end 4 residues before the CDR3 end; the end is taken from the germline J gene. The sample has other DNA sequences that encode this CDR3 too. The chain carries TRBV13-1 and TRBJ2-1; the match to TRBD1 covers 9 bases. The CDR3 consists of 13 residues. After removal of 3 bases from V and 6 bases from J, the junction contained 1 base not matched to a gene. Germline CDR1 NSHNY, CDR2 SYGAGN. The sequenced CDR3 bases are TGTGCCAGCAGTGGGACAGGGGTTGCT. Protein sequence: CASSGTGVA. The full-length CDR3 reads as CASSGTGVAEQFF.

This clone turned up a few times. Gene and germline names: mouse. The sequence runs out 4 residues before the end of the CDR3; the remainder is reconstructed from the germline J gene. In the same sample, other DNA sequences code for this CDR3. The rearrangement joins TRBV19 to TRBJ2-3; 8 positions agree with TRBD2. The CDR3 is 14 residues long. With 1 base clipped from V and 3 bases from J, the junction kept 1 base outside the gene matches. CDR1 is FNHDT, CDR2 SITEND, per germline (reference sequence). The CDR3 region is CASSIPGGAETLYF. The sequenced CDR3 bases are TGTGCCAGCAGTATACCTGGGGGGGCAGAA.

This clone occurred a few times. Here the gene names and germline are mouse. The read stops 4 residues short of the end of the CDR3; the missing end is completed from the germline J gene. The identical CDR3 is also encoded by other nucleotide sequences in the sample. The V gene is TRBV19, the J gene TRBJ1-2; TRBD1 aligns across 7 bases. CDR1 and CDR2 from the germline V gene are FNHDT and SITEND (reference sequence). CDR3 length: 13 residues. V lost 4 bases and J lost 4; bases outside the gene matches: 4. The CDR3: CASSLQGSSDYTF. The CDR3 bases that were read are TGTGCCAGCAGTTTACAGGGGAGCTCC.

With respect to this clone: Germline and genes: mouse. Read coverage stops 4 residues before the CDR3 terminus; the germline J gene supplies the remainder. The chain joins TRBV19 to TRBJ2-1, with D possibly being TRBD2 (6 bases). There are 15 residues in the CDR3. Germline V lookup: CDR1 FNHDT, CDR2 SITEND (reference sequence). V was cut by 4 bases and J by 0 bases, with 11 bases left in between. The CDR3 DNA, read in part, is TGTGCCAGCAGTCATCGGACTGTTAACTATGCT. Translation: CASSHRTVNYA. The entire CDR3 protein is CASSHRTVNYAEQFF.

With respect to this clone: The genes and germline here are from mouse. The read is 4 residues too short to cover the CDR3 end, so that end is filled in from the germline J gene. This chain links TRBV5 with TRBJ2-7, with TRBD2 identical over 11 bases. CDR3 length equals 15 residues. The V gene's germline CDR1 is LGHNA and CDR2 YNLKQL (reference sequence). V was clipped by 4 bases and J by 0 bases; unmatched bases: 2. CDR3 loop: CASSPGLGDSYEQYF. The CDR3 bases that were read are TGTGCCAGCAGCCCGGGACTGGGGGACTCCTAT.

The sample holds a few counts of this clone. Here the gene names and germline are mouse. The read stops 4 residues short of the end of the CDR3; the missing end is completed from the germline J gene. The rearrangement uses TRBV19 and TRBJ2-3, with TRBD2 identical over 8 bases. From germline, CDR1 is FNHDT and CDR2 SITEND (reference sequence). This CDR3 spans 15 amino acids. V lost 2 bases, J lost 3 bases, and 5 bases stayed unmatched. The DNA read from the CDR3 is TGTGCCAGCAGTATGGGGGGGGCGCGGGCAGAA. Translation gives CASSMGGARAE. From start to end, the CDR3 is CASSMGGARAETLYF.

The table lists this clone with a few counts. The genes and germline here are from mouse. Sequencing ends 4 residues short of the CDR3 end; the germline J gene provides the rest. Other nucleotide sequences in the sample specify the same CDR3. The V call is TRBV5, the J call TRBJ2-3; 7 bases agree with TRBD2. CDR1 LGHNA and CDR2 YNLKQL come from the germline V gene (reference sequence). J gave up 0 bases and V 3 bases, and 3 bases lay outside the gene matches. The CDR3 consists of 15 residues. CDR3 region: CASSQGTASAETLYF. The CDR3 DNA, read in part, is TGTGCCAGCAGCCAGGGGACTGCTAGTGCAGAA.

With regard to this clone: The listed genes are named as in mouse. The read stops 4 residues short of the end of the CDR3; the missing end is completed from the germline J gene. This CDR3 is also generated by other DNA sequences in the sample. The chain employs TRBV12-1 and TRBJ2-2, with 7 bases matching TRBD2. The CDR3 has 16 residues. The V segment lost 0 bases and the J segment 0 bases; nucleotides outside the gene matches: 3. CDR1 and CDR2 from the germline V gene are SGHSN and HYEKVE. The sequenced part of the CDR3 DNA is TGTGCCAGCTCTCTCTCTGGGGGATCAAACACCGGG. This codes for CASSLSGGSNTG. In full, the CDR3 reads CASSLSGGSNTGQLYF.

Details on this clone: Any gene name here is a mouse gene name. Sequencing ends 4 residues short of the CDR3 end; the germline J gene provides the rest. The rearrangement joins TRBV1 to TRBJ2-5, with D uncertain. CDR1 and CDR2 from the germline V gene are NSQYPW and LRSPGD (reference sequence). The V end was cut by 0 bases, the J end by 0 bases, with 7 bases between. CDR3 length equals 15 residues. The CDR3 protein is CTCSADSSNQDTQYF. Partial CDR3 DNA: TGCACCTGCAGTGCAGATTCCAGTAACCAAGAC.

This clone appeared a few times. Mouse gene names and germline throughout. The CDR3 extends 4 residues past the end of the read, so its final part is completed from the germline J gene. The rearrangement uses TRBV13-1 and TRBJ2-2; D is possibly TRBD1 (7 bases). Germline lookup yields CDR1 NSHNY and CDR2 SYGAGN. V was clipped by 1 base and J by 4 bases, with 14 bases between them. This CDR3 contains 16 residues. The CDR3 DNA, read in part, is TGTGCCAGCAGTGATCGCAGGGGGGACGGCACCGGG. Amino acids: CASSDRRGDGTG. The complete CDR3 reads CASSDRRGDGTGQLYF.

This clone occurred a few times. Genes and germline come from the mouse. The missing CDR3 end, 4 residues past where the read stops, is filled in from the germline J gene. J is TRBJ1-1 and V is TRBV17, with D unresolved. The CDR3 consists of 14 residues. Germline V gene data show CDR1 as MNHDT and CDR2 as YYDKIL. Trimming took 0 bases from V and 1 from J, leaving 6 bases between them. The DNA read from the CDR3 is TGTGCTAGCAGTAGAGATCGACAAAACACA. Translating it yields CASSRDRQNT. The CDR3 reads in full as CASSRDRQNTEVFF. Looking up the rest from reference TRBV17 and TRBJ1-1 gives the full variable domain: DTTVKQNPRYKLARVGKPVNLICSQTMNHDTMYWYQKKPNQAPKLLLFYYDKILNREADTFEKFQSSRPNNSFCSLYIGSAGLEYSAMYLCASSRDRQNTEVFFGKGTRLTVV.

This clone was picked up many times. Genes and germline are mouse. The read falls 4 residues short of the CDR3 end, and the missing part is taken from the germline J gene. The rearrangement uses TRBV17 and TRBJ2-2; maybe TRBD1 (6 bases). The CDR3 is made up of 13 amino acids. In germline, CDR1 is MNHDT, CDR2 YYDKIL. Between the trimmed V and J ends, which lost 6 bases and 4 bases, there was a span of 9 bases. Partial CDR3 DNA: TGTGCTAGCAGATACAGGGTCACCGGG. Translation gives CASRYRVTG. The CDR3 reads in full as CASRYRVTGQLYF.

On this clone itself: Germline and genes: mouse. The read finishes 4 residues shy of the CDR3 end, and the germline J gene is used to complete it. The chain combines TRBV1 with TRBJ2-7, with a weak D call TRBD2 (6 bases). Per the germline V gene, CDR1 is NSQYPW and CDR2 is LRSPGD (reference sequence). This CDR3 region has 13 residues. This CDR3 is CTCSAEVGDEQYF. The CDR3 bases that were read are TGCACCTGCAGTGCAGAGGTGGGGGAT.

Comments on this clone: The gene names given are mouse names. The DNA ends 4 residues before the CDR3 does, and the rest of the CDR3 is filled in from the germline J gene. J is TRBJ2-5 and V is TRBV5; 10 nucleotides align to TRBD1. CDR1 and CDR2 from the germline V gene are LGHNA and YNLKQL (reference sequence). CDR3 length equals 14 residues. The covered CDR3 bases are TGTGCCAGCAGCCTCGGGACAGGGGAAGAC. Amino acids: CASSLGTGED. The entire CDR3 sequence reads CASSLGTGEDTQYF.

This clone was seen a few times. The gene names here belong to mouse. The read terminates 4 residues before the CDR3 end, so the remaining end is supplied by the germline J gene. This chain connects TRBV17 to TRBJ1-1; 7 nucleotides align to TRBD1. The CDR3 is 13 amino acids. With 5 bases clipped from V and 4 bases from J, the junction kept 4 bases outside the gene matches. Germline loops: CDR1 MNHDT, CDR2 YYDKIL. CDR3 bases read: TGTGCTAGCAGTGCGGGACAGATCACA. This sequence encodes CASSAGQIT. The whole CDR3 region reads CASSAGQITEVFF.

This clone was detected a few times. The germline and genes are mouse ones. The CDR3 end falls 4 residues outside the read, so it is completed with the germline J gene. The chain employs TRBV4 and TRBJ2-7, with 7 positions matching TRBD1. Germline loops: CDR1 LGHDT, CDR2 YNNKQL (reference sequence). The CDR3 covers 12 residues. The CDR3 loop is CASSSQGYEQYF. The CDR3 bases that were read are TGTGCCAGCAGCTCACAGGGGTAT.

This clone was detected only a few times. Gene names refer to mouse genes. The read finishes 4 residues shy of the CDR3 end, and the germline J gene is used to complete it. The chain employs TRBV13-1 and TRBJ2-3; tentative D call: TRBD2 (7 bases). Trimming pared 0 bases from V and 1 base from J, leaving 12 bases between. The V gene's germline CDR1 is NSHNY and CDR2 SYGAGN. This CDR3 contains 16 residues. The CDR3 sequence: CASSDGGARGAETLYF. The DNA read from the CDR3 is TGTGCCAGCAGTGATGGGGGGGCGCGTGGTGCAGAA.

This clone occurred a few times. Gene names are the mouse ones. The DNA ends 4 residues before the CDR3 does, and the rest of the CDR3 is filled in from the germline J gene. J is TRBJ2-3 and V is TRBV13-1; D not resolved. The germline gives CDR1 NSHNY, CDR2 SYGAGN. The CDR3 covers 13 residues. Trimming removed 3 bases from V and 0 bases from J, with 5 bases in between. The CDR3 loop is CASSGPSAETLYF. CDR3 DNA (partial): TGTGCCAGCAGTGGTCCTAGTGCAGAA.

With respect to this clone: Genes here carry mouse names. The missing CDR3 end, 3 residues past where the read stops, is filled in from the germline J gene. The V and J genes are TRBV1 and TRBJ1-6; D not certain. TRBJ1-6 is known as an ORF, though its function is uncertain. This CDR3 comprises 13 residues. CDR1 is NSQYPW, CDR2 LRSPGD, per germline (reference sequence). V was cut by 3 bases and J by 7 bases, with 7 bases left in between. The CDR3 DNA, read in part, is TGCACCTGCAGTGCCGCACAGAATTCGCCC. Protein product: CTCSAAQNSP. The full CDR3 is CTCSAAQNSPLYF.

This clone was recorded a few times. Mouse names are used for the genes. The read falls 3 residues short of the CDR3 end, and the missing part is taken from the germline J gene. The V gene is TRBV1, the J gene TRBJ1-6; the D gene is possibly TRBD1 (6 bases). TRBJ1-6 qualifies as an ORF whose function is uncertain. The ends were cut back, 4 bases at V and 6 bases at J, with 7 bases in the middle. The CDR3 is 13 residues long. The germline V gene has CDR1 NSQYPW and CDR2 LRSPGD (reference sequence). The part of the CDR3 DNA that was read is TGCACCTGCAGTGGCAGGGGTAATTCGCCC. This sequence encodes CTCSGRGNSP. The full-length CDR3 reads as CTCSGRGNSPLYF.

About this clone: Gene labels here are mouse ones. The read falls 3 residues short of the CDR3 end, and the missing part is taken from the germline J gene. Other nucleotide sequences in the sample specify the same CDR3. The rearrangement uses TRBV19 and TRBJ1-6; a possible D gene is TRBD1 (6 bases). TRBJ1-6 is reported as an ORF; its role is uncertain. The germline V and J ends were trimmed by 3 bases and 2 bases, with 6 bases remaining between them. The CDR3 spans 14 residues. Germline CDR1 FNHDT, CDR2 SITEND (reference sequence). The part of the CDR3 DNA that was read is TGTGCCAGCAGTAGGACAGCCTATAATTCGCCC. Its protein is CASSRTAYNSP. The whole CDR3 reads CASSRTAYNSPLYF.

With respect to this clone: The genes are named according to mouse. The sequenced fragment ends 4 residues before the CDR3 boundary, so the rest is inferred from the germline J gene. This chain links TRBV13-3 with TRBJ1-1; TRBD1 matches at 7 bases. This CDR3 contains 13 residues. CDR1 NNHDY and CDR2 SYVADS come from the germline V gene. The CDR3 reads CASSDTGTAEVFF. The covered CDR3 bases are TGTGCCAGCAGTGATACCGGGACAGCA.